This is a list of T cell receptor beta chains from one sample in a study of T-cell reconstitution after alpha-beta-depleted transplantation in children. A single record per CDR3 protein comes from TCRdb applying MiXCR to the PCR reads. The profile shows hundreds of thousands of distinct CDR3 sequences, roughly 15% of them singletons. Sequencing used PBMCs from the stem cell graft donor, obtained from the stem cell graft. Every receptor here comes from a human donor who donated a stem cell graft to a child with acute myeloid leukemia. The CDR3 runs from the conserved cysteine through the conserved F or W. The order of the fields is clone size, D gene, J gene, V gene, CDR3 DNA, CDR3 protein. D genes are given only for firm matches. The listing skips clone size in some rows; elsewhere it reads once, few, many or a size class.

clone size: few; D gene: TRBD1; J gene: TRBJ2-5; V gene: TRBV6-1; CDR3 DNA: TGTGCCAGCAGTGAGGGACAGTGGCAAGAGACCCAGTACTTC; CDR3 protein: CASSEGQWQETQYF
clone size: .; D gene: TRBD2; J gene: TRBJ2-3; V gene: TRBV20-1; CDR3 DNA: TGCAGTGCTAGAGAGAGTAGAAGCGGGGGCACAGATACGCAGTATTTT; CDR3 protein: CSARESRSGGTDTQYF
clone size: .; D gene: TRBD1; J gene: TRBJ1-5; V gene: TRBV28; CDR3 DNA: TGTGCCAGCAGTTTATCCGACAGGGCCCTACAGCATTTT; CDR3 protein: CASSLSDRALQHF
clone size: few; D gene: TRBD1; J gene: TRBJ1-2; V gene: TRBV20-1; CDR3 DNA: TGCAGTGCTAGAGATCGGGGACAGGGGTATGGCTACACCTTC; CDR3 protein: CSARDRGQGYGYTF
clone size: .; D gene: TRBD1; J gene: TRBJ2-2; V gene: TRBV7-9; CDR3 DNA: TGTGCCACCTTGGGACAGTCGAACACCGGGGAGCTGTTTTTT; CDR3 protein: CATLGQSNTGELFF
clone size: many; D gene: .; J gene: TRBJ2-2; V gene: TRBV20-1; CDR3 DNA: TGCAGTGCTCACGGACAGAGCACCGGGGAGCTGTTTTTT; CDR3 protein: CSAHGQSTGELFF
clone size: many; D gene: TRBD1; J gene: TRBJ1-2; V gene: TRBV20-1; CDR3 DNA: TGCAGTGCGGGGATAGGGGGCGCGGAGGGCTACACCTTC; CDR3 protein: CSAGIGGAEGYTF
clone size: many; D gene: .; J gene: TRBJ2-1; V gene: TRBV29-1; CDR3 DNA: TGCAGCGTTGGGGGGGCGGCTGAGCAGTTCTTC; CDR3 protein: CSVGGAAEQFF
clone size: .; D gene: .; J gene: TRBJ2-7; V gene: TRBV6-5; CDR3 DNA: TGTGCCAGCAGTTACTCGAAGCCCCAGACTACAACCTACGAGCAGTACTTC; CDR3 protein: CASSYSKPQTTTYEQYF
clone size: .; D gene: .; J gene: TRBJ2-3; V gene: TRBV20-1; CDR3 DNA: TGCAGTGCTAGAGCGACCTCAATTAGCAGGACCCATTATTTT; CDR3 protein: CSARATSISRTHYF
clone size: few; D gene: TRBD1; J gene: TRBJ1-1; V gene: TRBV2; CDR3 DNA: TGTGCCAGCAGGTCCGTGGTGAAGGGACAGGGGGGGTACACTGAAGCTTTCTTT; CDR3 protein: CASRSVVKGQGGYTEAFF
clone size: .; D gene: .; J gene: TRBJ2-7; V gene: TRBV9; CDR3 DNA: TGTGCCAGCAGGGACACAGGAGGGGTTTACGACGAGCAGTACTTC; CDR3 protein: CASRDTGGVYDEQYF
clone size: .; D gene: .; J gene: TRBJ1-1; V gene: TRBV7-2; CDR3 DNA: TGTGCCTCAAGGACCCGGATCACTGAAGCTTTCTTT; CDR3 protein: CASRTRITEAFF
clone size: many; D gene: .; J gene: TRBJ1-5; V gene: TRBV12-3/TRBV12-4; CDR3 DNA: TGTGCCAGCAGCTTGGGCAATCAGCCCCAGCATTTT; CDR3 protein: CASSLGNQPQHF
clone size: many; D gene: TRBD2; J gene: TRBJ2-5; V gene: TRBV6-5; CDR3 DNA: TGTGCCAGCAAAATGGGACTAGCGGGGCAAGAGACCCAGTACTTC; CDR3 protein: CASKMGLAGQETQYF
clone size: few; D gene: .; J gene: TRBJ1-6; V gene: TRBV25-1; CDR3 DNA: TGTGCCAGCAGTGATGCGGGGAATTCACCCCTCCACTTT; CDR3 protein: CASSDAGNSPLHF
clone size: .; D gene: .; J gene: TRBJ1-4; V gene: TRBV28; CDR3 DNA: TGTGCCAGCCTGGGGGGGGATGGCGAAAAACTGTTTTTT; CDR3 protein: CASLGGDGEKLFF
clone size: .; D gene: .; J gene: TRBJ2-3; V gene: TRBV5-1; CDR3 DNA: TGCGCCAGCAAACTAGGGGCTAGCACAGATACGCAGTATTTT; CDR3 protein: CASKLGASTDTQYF
clone size: many; D gene: TRBD1; J gene: TRBJ2-2; V gene: TRBV20-1; CDR3 DNA: TGCAGTGCTAGAGATCCCAGGACAGGGCAACCTATGACGAACACCGGGGAGCTGTTTTTT; CDR3 protein: CSARDPRTGQPMTNTGELFF
clone size: .; D gene: .; J gene: TRBJ2-7; V gene: TRBV20-1; CDR3 DNA: TGCAGTGCTAGCGGGGCAACCTACGAGCAGTACTTC; CDR3 protein: CSASGATYEQYF
clone size: many; D gene: TRBD1; J gene: TRBJ2-7; V gene: TRBV5-5; CDR3 DNA: TGTGCCAGCAGCTTAACAGGGGGCCGATTCGAGCAGTACTTC; CDR3 protein: CASSLTGGRFEQYF
clone size: many; D gene: .; J gene: TRBJ1-5; V gene: TRBV5-6; CDR3 DNA: TGTGCCAGCAGCTTCCGGGCCGGCTTCGGGTCGCCCCAGCATTTT; CDR3 protein: CASSFRAGFGSPQHF
clone size: many; D gene: TRBD1; J gene: TRBJ2-7; V gene: TRBV27; CDR3 DNA: TGTGCCAGCAGCAGGGGACAGGGCGTTTCCTACGAGCAGTACTTC; CDR3 protein: CASSRGQGVSYEQYF
clone size: many; D gene: .; J gene: TRBJ1-2; V gene: TRBV7-6; CDR3 DNA: TGTGCCAGCAGCCCAGGCACAGTCGGAGACTATGGCTACACCTTC; CDR3 protein: CASSPGTVGDYGYTF
clone size: many; D gene: .; J gene: TRBJ1-2; V gene: TRBV20-1; CDR3 DNA: TGCAGTGCCCTGGACTCCCCTAAGGACGGCTACACCTTC; CDR3 protein: CSALDSPKDGYTF
clone size: many; D gene: .; J gene: TRBJ1-4; V gene: TRBV20-1; CDR3 DNA: TGCAGTGCTGGGGTGGGGACGAAGTATGAAAAACTGTTTTTT; CDR3 protein: CSAGVGTKYEKLFF
clone size: many; D gene: .; J gene: TRBJ1-1; V gene: TRBV6-4; CDR3 DNA: TGTGCCAGCAGTGACCTCCTTTGGTCAGGGATGGGGACGAACACTGAAGCTTTCTTT; CDR3 protein: CASSDLLWSGMGTNTEAFF
clone size: .; D gene: .; J gene: TRBJ2-3; V gene: TRBV12-3/TRBV12-4; CDR3 DNA: TGTGCCAGCAGTTTAAGTGGAACCACGCAGTATTTT; CDR3 protein: CASSLSGTTQYF
clone size: few; D gene: TRBD1; J gene: TRBJ1-1; V gene: TRBV10-3; CDR3 DNA: TGTGCCACGGGGACAGGGGCGATCACTGAAGCTTTCTTT; CDR3 protein: CATGTGAITEAFF
clone size: few; D gene: .; J gene: TRBJ1-1; V gene: TRBV7-9; CDR3 DNA: TGTGCCAGCGTACTTCAGAACACTGAAGCTTTCTTT; CDR3 protein: CASVLQNTEAFF
clone size: many; D gene: .; J gene: TRBJ2-7; V gene: TRBV12-3/TRBV12-4; CDR3 DNA: TGTGCCAGCAGTTTTCGACAGACTGACTACGAGCAGTACTTC; CDR3 protein: CASSFRQTDYEQYF
clone size: many; D gene: .; J gene: TRBJ1-1; V gene: TRBV20-1; CDR3 DNA: TGCAGTGCCAAGAAGAACACTGAAGCTTTCTTT; CDR3 protein: CSAKKNTEAFF
clone size: few; D gene: TRBD2; J gene: TRBJ2-7; V gene: TRBV7-2; CDR3 DNA: TGTGCCAGCAGCCAAAGTGGGGGGGGATACGAGCAGTACTTC; CDR3 protein: CASSQSGGGYEQYF
clone size: many; D gene: .; J gene: TRBJ1-2; V gene: TRBV7-2; CDR3 DNA: TGTGCCAGCAGCTTAGCTCGGGTAGAGGGCTACACCTTC; CDR3 protein: CASSLARVEGYTF
clone size: .; D gene: .; J gene: TRBJ2-1; V gene: TRBV20-1; CDR3 DNA: TGCAGTGCTAGGGGGGTAGCGCGGGTAAATGAGCAGTTCTTC; CDR3 protein: CSARGVARVNEQFF
clone size: many; D gene: TRBD1; J gene: TRBJ1-4; V gene: TRBV5-5; CDR3 DNA: TGTGCCAGCAGCTCGGACAGGGGAGCAACTAATGAAAAACTGTTTTTT; CDR3 protein: CASSSDRGATNEKLFF
clone size: few; D gene: .; J gene: TRBJ2-3; V gene: TRBV11-1; CDR3 DNA: TGTGCCAGCAGCTTGTGGGCAGATAGCACAGATACGCAGTATTTT; CDR3 protein: CASSLWADSTDTQYF
clone size: few; D gene: .; J gene: TRBJ1-1; V gene: TRBV19; CDR3 DNA: TGTGCCAGTAGTATTCCCCCTGACACTGAAGCTTTCTTT; CDR3 protein: CASSIPPDTEAFF
clone size: few; D gene: .; J gene: TRBJ1-2; V gene: TRBV28; CDR3 DNA: TGTGCCACACGGACAGATAACTATGGCTACACCTTC; CDR3 protein: CATRTDNYGYTF
clone size: .; D gene: .; J gene: TRBJ2-1; V gene: TRBV15; CDR3 DNA: TGTGCCACCAGCAGAGGTCGGGACACCAATGAGCAGTTCTTC; CDR3 protein: CATSRGRDTNEQFF
clone size: once; D gene: .; J gene: TRBJ1-4; V gene: TRBV2; CDR3 DNA: TGTGCCAGCAGTGGGACGGGAAATGAAAAACTGTTTTTT; CDR3 protein: CASSGTGNEKLFF
clone size: .; D gene: TRBD1; J gene: TRBJ1-4; V gene: TRBV7-8; CDR3 DNA: TGTGCCAGCAGCCCCGAGACAGGGGGAAATGAAAAACTGTTTTTT; CDR3 protein: CASSPETGGNEKLFF